The clone carrying this T cell receptor (beta chain) showed up many times. No antigen is known for it. The data derive from a study of T cell repertoires in cytomegalovirus infection. TCRdb recomputed calls from the reads with MiXCR, one row per CDR3 protein. The sample has fewer than 300,000 distinct CDR3 sequences; about 25% are singletons. The CDR3 is 14 residues long. V was cut by 2 bases and J by 2 bases, with 7 bases left in between. The study, taken as a whole, reports: CMV-specific HLA-C-restricted TCR beta clonotypes dominated the ex vivo response. Pooled public TCR beta family frequency picked out CMV carriers with the relevant HLA.

J is TRBJ2-1 and V is TRBV12-3 or TRBV12-4, with D perhaps TRBD1 or TRBD2 (5 bases each). The specimen was PBMCs. This clonotype was sampled from a human donor in good health (CMV status not recorded). Some clones in this sample may be carry-over from other donors' samples. CDR3: CASSLLGAYNEQFF. The CDR3 DNA reads TGTGCCAGCAGTTTACTGGGGGCCTACAATGAGCAGTTCTTC.